The subject of this entry is one T cell receptor beta chain. These data originate in a study of shared clonotypes between healthy human individuals. The germline V and J ends were trimmed by 8 bases and 1 base, with 14 bases remaining between them. CDR3 length: 14 residues. Per the germline V gene, CDR1 is SGHAT and CDR2 is FQNNGV. Here immunoSEQ multiplex PCR was the method, and the copy in TCRdb shows in-frame clones only, minus some. This sample has about 1 million clones, with about 75% found just once. The source of this sequence is a man aged 18 to 29 in good health. J is TRBJ2-5 and V is TRBV11-2; D is uncertain. Sequencing used memory CD4+ T cells sorted from blood. Subset meaning: CD45RA-negative fraction. DNA for the CDR3: TGTGCCAGCCGCCGGCCGGCGGCCCAAGAGACCCAGTACTTC. This encodes CASRRPAAQETQYF.